Sequencing of this TCR beta chain was carried out in a study of cytomegalovirus exposure and HLA in healthy donors. Study overall: As an earlier analysis found, about 190 million T cells yielded fewer than 130 million unique TCR beta sequences. Study-level results: Cytomegalovirus-associated status was assigned to 164 TCR beta chains. Most of the TCR beta V segments (in an earlier analysis) were productive either about 90% or about 30% of the time.

Use of 60 Vbeta and 13 Jbeta primers characterized the PCR. TCRdb's copy holds only in-frame clones and misses some; the assay was immunoSEQ multiplex PCR. The sample has over 110,000 clones, approximately 80% seen once; the top ten hold 5.5% to 7%. Germline values: CDR1 LGHNT, CDR2 FRNRAP. The junction had 2 bases not matched to a gene; V was cut back by 1 base and J by 6 bases. CDR3 length equals 13 residues. A note on this clone: The target antigen is unknown.

Healthy bone marrow donors made up the donors. The origin of this receptor is a middle-aged woman in good health and CMV-seropositive. The chain couples TRBV12-5 to TRBJ2-5, with 7 bases identical to TRBD1. The sample was PBMCs. The CDR3 bases are TGTGCTAGTGGTTTGGGACAGGGACAGACCCAGTACTTC. Amino acids: CASGLGQGQTQYF.